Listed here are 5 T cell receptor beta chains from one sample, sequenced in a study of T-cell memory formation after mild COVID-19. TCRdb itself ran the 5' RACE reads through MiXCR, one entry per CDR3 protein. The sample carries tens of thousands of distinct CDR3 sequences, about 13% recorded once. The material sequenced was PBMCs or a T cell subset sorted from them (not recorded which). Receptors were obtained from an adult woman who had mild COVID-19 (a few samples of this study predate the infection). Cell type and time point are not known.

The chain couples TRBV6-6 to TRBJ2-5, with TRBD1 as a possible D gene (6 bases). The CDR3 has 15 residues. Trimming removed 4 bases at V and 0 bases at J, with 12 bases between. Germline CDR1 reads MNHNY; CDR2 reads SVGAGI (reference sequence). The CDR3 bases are TGTGCCAGCAGTTTGACAGGAGAAAACCAAGAGACCCAGTACTTC. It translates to CASSLTGENQETQYF.

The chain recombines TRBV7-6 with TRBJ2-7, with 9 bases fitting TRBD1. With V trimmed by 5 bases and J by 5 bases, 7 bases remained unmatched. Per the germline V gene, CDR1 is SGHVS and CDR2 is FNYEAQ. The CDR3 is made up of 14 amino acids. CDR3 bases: TGTGCCAGCAGCGCCGGGACAGGGTTCCACGAGCAGTACTTC. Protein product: CASSAGTGFHEQYF.

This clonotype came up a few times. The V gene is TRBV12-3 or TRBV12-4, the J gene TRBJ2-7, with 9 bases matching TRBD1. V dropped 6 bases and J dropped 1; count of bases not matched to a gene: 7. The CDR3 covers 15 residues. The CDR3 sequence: CASSRTGTGSYEQYF. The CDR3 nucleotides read TGTGCCAGCAGCAGGACCGGGACAGGGTCCTACGAGCAGTACTTC.

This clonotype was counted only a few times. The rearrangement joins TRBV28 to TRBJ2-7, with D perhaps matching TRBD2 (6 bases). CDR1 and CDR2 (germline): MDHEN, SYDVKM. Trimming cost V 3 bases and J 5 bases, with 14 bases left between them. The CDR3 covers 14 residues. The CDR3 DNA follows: TGTGCCAGCAGTTTTATGAGAGGGGAGGACGAGCAGTACTTC. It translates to CASSFMRGEDEQYF.

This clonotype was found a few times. The CDR3 loop is CASSSSWGAAMNTEAFF. The CDR3 DNA reads TGTGCCAGCAGTTCAAGTTGGGGGGCAGCTATGAACACTGAAGCTTTCTTT. The chain uses TRBV12-3 or TRBV12-4 and TRBJ1-1; weak D call: TRBD1 (6 bases). The CDR3 extends over 17 amino acids. V was shortened by 4 bases and J by 0 bases, with 18 bases between the two germline ends.